Presented here are 26 T cell receptor beta chains from one specimen sequenced in a study of cytomegalovirus exposure and HLA in healthy donors. This PCR relied on a set of 60 Vbeta primers and 13 Jbeta primers. Profiling relied on immunoSEQ multiplex PCR, and the TCRdb table lists in-frame clones only, not all of them. The sample holds approximately 160,000 clones; 75% are singletons and the top ten take about 1.3%. The sample taken for sequencing was PBMCs. The receptors stem from a man aged 18-30 years in good health and CMV-seronegative.

The CDR3 coding sequence is TGTGCCAGCAGTCCTACTAGCTGGGAGCAGTACTTC. Amino acids: CASSPTSWEQYF. The J gene is TRBJ2-7, the V gene TRBV6-5, with D possibly TRBD2 on 6 matching bases. The V gene lost 5 bases and the J gene lost 7 bases, with 12 bases spanning the gap. In germline, CDR1 is MNHEY, CDR2 SVGAGI. CDR3 length: 12 amino acids.

This chain joins TRBV19 and TRBJ1-2, with TRBD1 matching 7 bases. The CDR3 covers 15 residues. Germline CDR1 is LNHDA and CDR2 is SQIVND (reference sequence). After removal of 6 bases from V and 7 bases from J, the junction contained 14 bases not matched to a gene. CDR3 region: CASSLDRQGLFGYTF. CDR3 DNA: TGTGCCAGTAGCCTCGATAGACAGGGCCTGTTTGGCTACACCTTC.

This chain links TRBV27 with TRBJ2-7, with 7 nucleotides matching TRBD1. CDR3 length: 12 residues. Germline CDR1 MNHEY, CDR2 SMNVEV (reference sequence). The ends lost 8 bases at V and 2 bases at J; junction bases unmatched: 3. CDR3 sequence reads: CASGDSPYEQYF. The CDR3 DNA is TGTGCCAGCGGGGACAGCCCCTACGAGCAGTACTTC.

This CDR3 reads CASSQDGAGTRAYEQYF. As DNA, the CDR3 is TGCGCCAGCAGCCAAGATGGTGCAGGCACCAGGGCCTACGAGCAGTACTTC. This chain links TRBV4-1 with TRBJ2-7; weak D call: TRBD1 (5 bases). V dropped 0 bases and J dropped 2 bases, with 17 bases sitting between them. The CDR3 loop spans 17 amino acids. CDR1 and CDR2 (germline): MGHRA, YSYEKL.

The gene calls are TRBV4-1 and TRBJ2-3, with no clear D. Between the trimmed V and J ends, which lost 1 base and 5 bases, there was a span of 13 bases. CDR1 is MGHRA and CDR2 is YSYEKL in the germline V gene. The CDR3 covers 15 residues. CDR3 nucleotide sequence: TGCGCCAGCAGCCAAGTAGATGATCCAGGAGATACGCAGTATTTT. Protein sequence: CASSQVDDPGDTQYF.

The genes are TRBV27 and TRBJ2-1; 11 bases map to TRBD2. Germline CDR1 reads MNHEY; CDR2 reads SMNVEV (reference sequence). The CDR3 loop spans 14 amino acids. J gave up 8 bases and V 6 bases, and 6 bases lay outside the gene matches. The CDR3 here is CASRAGTSGDEQFF. The CDR3 DNA follows: TGTGCCAGCAGGGCCGGGACTAGCGGCGATGAGCAGTTCTTC.

The rearrangement uses TRBV29-1 and TRBJ2-5; the D is unclear. V was pared by 6 bases and J by 0 bases, with 11 bases between. The CDR3 covers 13 residues. Germline CDR1 SQVTM, CDR2 ANQGSEA. CDR3 bases: TGCAGCGTCGCAGGCCAGTACCAAGAGACCCAGTACTTC. Residues: CSVAGQYQETQYF.

This clone was detected only a few times. The rearrangement joins TRBV4-3 to TRBJ2-3, with TRBD2 matching over 13 bases. J was trimmed by 2 bases and V by 5 bases; bases with no gene match: 16. This CDR3 comprises 20 residues. Per germline, CDR1 LGHNA and CDR2 YSLEER. The CDR3 DNA sequence: TGCGCCAGCAGCGGGGGACTAGCGGGAAAGAGCGTGGGAGACACAGATACGCAGTATTTT. Encoded protein: CASSGGLAGKSVGDTDTQYF.

This rearrangement joins TRBV27 to TRBJ1-1, with 7 bases aligning to TRBD1. Trimming cost V 4 bases and J 8 bases; bases outside gene matches: 4. CDR1 and CDR2 (germline): MNHEY, SMNVEV (reference sequence). CDR3 size: 12 residues. The CDR3 region has the DNA TGTGCCAGCAGTTCTCCAGGGGGGGAAGCTTTCTTT. Protein sequence: CASSSPGGEAFF.

This chain links TRBV19 with TRBJ2-3, with 7 bases fitting TRBD1. Germline CDR1 is LNHDA and CDR2 is SQIVND (reference sequence). The CDR3 contains 13 residues. Losses at the gene ends were 5 bases for V and 1 base for J; bases not matched to a gene: 0. The CDR3 here is CASSGTGTDTQYF. The CDR3 DNA reads as TGTGCCAGTAGTGGGACAGGCACAGATACGCAGTATTTT.

The chain links TRBV15 to TRBJ1-4, with TRBD1 matching over 7 bases. Trimming took 0 bases from V and 5 from J; bases not matched to a gene: 6. The germline V gene encodes CDR1 LNHNV and CDR2 YYDKDF (reference sequence). The CDR3 has 16 residues. The CDR3 DNA reads as TGTGCCACCAGCAGAGATACCGGCAGGGGGAATGAAAAACTGTTTTTT. It encodes CATSRDTGRGNEKLFF.

The rearrangement uses TRBV18 and TRBJ2-5; D is perhaps TRBD2 (6 bases). This CDR3 is built from 13 residues. V shed 4 bases and J shed 5 bases, with 11 bases lying between them. Germline values: CDR1 KGHSH, CDR2 LQKENI. CDR3 DNA sequence: TGTGCCAGCTCACGCGGGACGGAGGAGACCCAGTACTTC. Its translation is CASSRGTEETQYF.

This chain uses TRBV6-6 with TRBJ2-3; TRBD1 matches at 7 bases. CDR1 and CDR2 from the germline V gene are MNHNY and SVGAGI (reference sequence). V gave up 3 bases and J gave up 6 bases; unmatched junction bases: 3. The CDR3 is 13 amino acids. CDR3: CASSYPGQDTQYF. Here the CDR3 DNA reads TGTGCCAGCAGTTATCCGGGACAGGATACGCAGTATTTT.

V is TRBV27 and J is TRBJ2-7; the D gene is possibly TRBD2 (6 bases). CDR1 is MNHEY and CDR2 is SMNVEV in the germline V gene (reference sequence). The CDR3 has 14 amino acids. V lost 5 bases, J lost 2 bases, and 13 bases lay in between. CDR3 residues: CASSGAGVAYEQYF. The CDR3 region has the DNA TGTGCCAGCAGTGGAGCGGGTGTTGCCTACGAGCAGTACTTC.

The CDR3 nucleotides are TGCGCCAGCAGCTTGGGGACTAGCGGGAAGCAGTTCGAGCAGTACTTC. Amino acid sequence: CASSLGTSGKQFEQYF. This rearrangement joins TRBV5-1 to TRBJ2-7; 12 bases are shared with TRBD2. V was pared by 0 bases and J by 6 bases, with 7 bases of the junction left unmatched. Germline CDR1 and CDR2: SGHRS and YFSETQ. The CDR3 runs 16 residues.

The gene calls are TRBV19 and TRBJ1-1; perhaps TRBD1 as D (6 bases). CDR1 is LNHDA and CDR2 is SQIVND in the germline V gene (reference sequence). Trimming cost V 10 bases and J 2 bases, with 14 bases left between them. The length of the CDR3 is 13 residues. The CDR3 DNA reads as TGTGCCACCCAACGCAGGGGAAACACTGAAGCTTTCTTT. It encodes CATQRRGNTEAFF.

The rearrangement links TRBV21-1 to TRBJ2-7; no check of the table's D call, TRBD2, against the DNA was made. TRBV21-1 is termed a pseudogene. The CDR3 is 19 residues long. The DNA of the CDR3 is TGTGCCAGCAGCAGCCAAGCCGGGACTAGCGGGAGACGGTCCTACGAGCAGTACTTC. It encodes CASSSQAGTSGRRSYEQYF.

J is TRBJ2-1 and V is TRBV18; D might be TRBD2 (5 bases). Trimming removed 2 bases from V and 8 bases from J, with 13 bases in between. This CDR3 has 14 amino acids. Germline values: CDR1 KGHSH, CDR2 LQKENI. The CDR3 loop is CASSPRAQEDEQFF. CDR3 nucleotide sequence: TGTGCCAGCTCACCAAGGGCCCAGGAGGATGAGCAGTTCTTC.

The genes are TRBV13 and TRBJ2-2; TRBD2 agrees at 13 bases. Unmatched junction bases numbered 7, after V lost 5 bases and J lost 7 bases. Germline lookup yields CDR1 PRHDT and CDR2 FYEKMQ (reference sequence). CDR3 size: 16 residues. In nucleotides, the CDR3 is TGTGCCAGCAGCCCGGGACTAGCGGGACAGGGCGGGGAGCTGTTTTTT. It codes for CASSPGLAGQGGELFF.

V gene TRBV18 combines with J gene TRBJ1-3; the match to TRBD1 covers 11 bases. Germline V CDR1 and CDR2: KGHSH, LQKENI. This CDR3 has 16 amino acids. J gave up 1 base and V 3 bases, and 2 bases lay outside the gene matches. CDR3 sequence reads: CASSPGQGASGNTIYF. DNA for the CDR3: TGTGCCAGCTCACCCGGACAGGGGGCTTCTGGAAACACCATATATTTT.

The V gene is TRBV14, the J gene TRBJ2-1; 10 nucleotides match TRBD2. With V trimmed by 0 bases and J by 0 bases, 8 bases remained unmatched. The CDR3 length is 19 residues. Germline V gene data show CDR1 as SGHDN and CDR2 as FVKESK. CDR3 coding DNA: TGTGCCAGCAGCCAAGATAAAGCGGGAGGGCCGCGCTCCTACAATGAGCAGTTCTTC. Translation: CASSQDKAGGPRSYNEQFF.

This clone was counted between two and nine times. This chain links TRBV10-3 with TRBJ2-7; unclear D gene. V lost 1 base and J lost 0, with 7 bases in between. Looked up from germline, CDR1 is ENHRY and CDR2 is SYGVKD. The CDR3 runs 14 residues. CDR3 nucleotides: TGTGCCATCAGTGAGTTGGGCAGCTCCTACGAGCAGTACTTC. This encodes CAISELGSSYEQYF.

The count of this clone is one. The sample contains more than one DNA sequence encoding this CDR3. The V gene is TRBV6-4, the J gene TRBJ2-3, with TRBD2 matching 8 bases. This CDR3 contains 15 residues. Per the germline V gene, CDR1 is MRHNA and CDR2 is SNTAGT. V shed 3 bases and J 0 bases; nucleotides not matched to a gene: 2. In nucleotides, the CDR3 is TGTGCCAGCAGTGAGGCTAGCGGGAGCACAGATACGCAGTATTTT. Translation gives CASSEASGSTDTQYF.

This chain joins TRBV7-9 and TRBJ1-2, with D tentatively TRBD1 (6 bases). Trimming took 7 bases from V and 3 from J, leaving 18 bases between them. This CDR3 region has 15 residues. The germline V gene encodes CDR1 SEHNR and CDR2 FQNEAQ (reference sequence). The CDR3 region has the DNA TGTGCCAGCACACCTCGAATAGGACAGTACTATGGCTACACCTTC. Protein product: CASTPRIGQYYGYTF.

The chain is built from TRBV15 and TRBJ1-2; maybe TRBD1 (5 bases). With 5 bases removed from V and 3 bases from J, the gap between germline ends came to 10 bases. The germline CDR1 and CDR2 sequences are LNHNV and YYDKDF (reference sequence). CDR3 length: 13 amino acids. The CDR3 loop is CATSVGGDYGYTF. In nucleotides, the CDR3 is TGTGCCACCAGCGTGGGGGGGGACTATGGCTACACCTTC.

The genes are TRBV28 and TRBJ2-3, with a tentative D call TRBD2 (7 bases). The CDR3 has 17 amino acids. V was shortened by 4 bases and J by 4 bases, with 21 bases between the two germline ends. Germline loops: CDR1 MDHEN, CDR2 SYDVKM. The CDR3 bases are TGTGCCAGCAGTTCCCTAGGGGGGGGAGCACGGCCAGATACGCAGTATTTT. It translates to CASSSLGGGARPDTQYF.